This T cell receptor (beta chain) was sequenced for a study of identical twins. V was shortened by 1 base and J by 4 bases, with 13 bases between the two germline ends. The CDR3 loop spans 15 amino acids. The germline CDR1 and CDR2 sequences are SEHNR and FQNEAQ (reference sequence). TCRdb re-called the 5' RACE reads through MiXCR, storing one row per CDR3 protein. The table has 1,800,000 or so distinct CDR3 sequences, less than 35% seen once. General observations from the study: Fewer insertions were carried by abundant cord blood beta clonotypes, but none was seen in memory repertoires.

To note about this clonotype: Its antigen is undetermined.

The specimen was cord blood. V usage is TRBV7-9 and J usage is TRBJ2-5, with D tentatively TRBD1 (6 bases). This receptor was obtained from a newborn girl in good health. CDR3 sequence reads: CASSLGGTTPETQYF. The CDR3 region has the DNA TGTGCCAGCAGCTTAGGAGGGACAACCCCAGAGACCCAGTACTTC.